The T cell receptor beta chain described here comes from a study of blood T cell repertoires in COVID-19. In the study overall: Acute and convalescent COVID-19 samples came from the United States, Italy and Spain. The cDNA or gDNA used as material had been derived from T cells, B-cell-depleted T cells, or PBMCs.

Patients of the Seattle cohort, enrolled during active infection, were followed longitudinally. Per germline, CDR1 SGHTA and CDR2 FQGNSA. There are 13 residues in the CDR3. V was cut by 5 bases and J by 3 bases, with 10 bases left in between. In the authors' workflow: By means of reference gene primer amplification, nucleated cell counts were estimated. Here immunoSEQ multiplex PCR was the method, and the copy in TCRdb shows in-frame clones only, minus some. V, J and clone size are those of that table, while D and trimming were read from the DNA. The sample consists of tens of thousands of clones, about 89% of them appearing once.

This receptor was obtained from a man aged 55 to 69 with COVID-19, enrolled during active disease. Material for sequencing was peripheral blood. This chain connects TRBV7-2 to TRBJ1-1; D not certain. The CDR3 spells CASSALMDTEAFF. CDR3 sequence (DNA): TGTGCCAGCAGCGCGCTCATGGACACTGAAGCTTTCTTT.